This T cell receptor (beta chain) came from a study of cytotoxic CD8 clonotypes in ibrutinib-treated CLL. Study summary: Researchers reported about 10 relapsed/refractory and approximately 16 treatment-naive patients, under 18 of them IGHV unmutated. Study outcomes and limitations: Samples were collected at differing times from sustained-remission and progressing patients.

Germline assignment: CDR1 SGHVS and CDR2 FNYEAQ. V lost 5 bases to trimming and J lost 4 bases, with 12 bases between them. The CDR3 is 13 amino acids. This clone has more than one count but fewer than ten. What it binds is unknown. Assay: immunoSEQ multiplex PCR; the TCRdb copy retains only in-frame clones and omits some. The table shows tens of thousands of clones, with about 65% occurring only once. The chain combines TRBV7-6 with TRBJ2-7; D not certain. Here the sequenced sample was PBMCs, taken after 24 months of ibrutinib treatment. This clonotype originated in a human donor with chronic lymphocytic leukemia. CDR3 residues: CASSVAPVYEQYF. In DNA form, the CDR3 reads TGTGCCAGCAGCGTCGCCCCAGTATACGAGCAGTACTTC.